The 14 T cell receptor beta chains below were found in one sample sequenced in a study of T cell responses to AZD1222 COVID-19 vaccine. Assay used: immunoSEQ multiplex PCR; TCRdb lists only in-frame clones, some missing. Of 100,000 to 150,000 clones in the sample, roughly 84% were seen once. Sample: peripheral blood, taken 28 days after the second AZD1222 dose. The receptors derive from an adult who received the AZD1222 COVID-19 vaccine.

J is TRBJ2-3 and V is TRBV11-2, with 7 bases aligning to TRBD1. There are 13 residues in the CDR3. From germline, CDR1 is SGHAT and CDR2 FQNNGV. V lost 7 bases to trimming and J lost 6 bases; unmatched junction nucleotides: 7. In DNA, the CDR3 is TGTGCCAGCACTGGACAGGCCAGGGATACGCAGTATTTT. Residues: CASTGQARDTQYF.

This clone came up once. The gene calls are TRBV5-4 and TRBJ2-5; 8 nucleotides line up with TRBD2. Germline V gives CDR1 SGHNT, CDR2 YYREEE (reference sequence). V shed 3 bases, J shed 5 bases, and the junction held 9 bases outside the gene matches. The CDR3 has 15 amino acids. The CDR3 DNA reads TGTGCCAGCAGCTCCCCTGCCGGGGGGGCGGAGACCCAGTACTTC. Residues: CASSSPAGGAETQYF.

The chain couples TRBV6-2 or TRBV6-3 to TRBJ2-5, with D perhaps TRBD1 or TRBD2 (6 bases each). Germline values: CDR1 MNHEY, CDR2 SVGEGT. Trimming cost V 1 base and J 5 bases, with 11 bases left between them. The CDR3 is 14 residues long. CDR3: CASSYWGAEETQYF. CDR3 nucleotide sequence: TGTGCCAGCAGTTACTGGGGGGCCGAGGAGACCCAGTACTTC.

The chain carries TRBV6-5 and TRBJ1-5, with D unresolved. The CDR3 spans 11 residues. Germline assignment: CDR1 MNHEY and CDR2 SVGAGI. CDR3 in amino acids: CATRSNQPQHF. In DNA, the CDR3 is TGTGCGACCCGCAGCAATCAGCCCCAGCATTTT.

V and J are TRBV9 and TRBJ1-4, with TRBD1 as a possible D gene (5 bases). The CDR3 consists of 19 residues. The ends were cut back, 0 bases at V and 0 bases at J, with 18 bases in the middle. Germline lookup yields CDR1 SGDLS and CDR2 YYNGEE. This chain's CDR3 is CASSVGGPGRMPTNEKLFF. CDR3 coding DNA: TGTGCCAGCAGCGTAGGCGGGCCAGGGCGAATGCCAACTAATGAAAAACTGTTTTTT.

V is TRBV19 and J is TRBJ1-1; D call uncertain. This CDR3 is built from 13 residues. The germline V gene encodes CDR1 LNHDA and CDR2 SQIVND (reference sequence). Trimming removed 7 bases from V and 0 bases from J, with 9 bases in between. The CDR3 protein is CASNGYLNTEAFF. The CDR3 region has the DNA TGTGCCAGTAATGGGTACCTGAACACTGAAGCTTTCTTT. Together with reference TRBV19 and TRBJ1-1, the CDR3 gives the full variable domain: DGGITQSPKYLFRKEGQNVTLSCEQNLNHDAMYWYRQDPGQGLRLIYYSQIVNDFQKGDIAEGYSVSREKKESFPLTVTSAQKNPTAFYLCASNGYLNTEAFFGQGTRLTVV.

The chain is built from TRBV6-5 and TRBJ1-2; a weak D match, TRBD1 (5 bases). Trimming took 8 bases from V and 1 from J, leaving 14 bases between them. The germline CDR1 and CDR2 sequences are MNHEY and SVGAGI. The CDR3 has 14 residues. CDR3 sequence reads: CASSYGANNYGYTF. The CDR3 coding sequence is TGTGCCAGCTCCTATGGGGCGAATAACTATGGCTACACCTTC.

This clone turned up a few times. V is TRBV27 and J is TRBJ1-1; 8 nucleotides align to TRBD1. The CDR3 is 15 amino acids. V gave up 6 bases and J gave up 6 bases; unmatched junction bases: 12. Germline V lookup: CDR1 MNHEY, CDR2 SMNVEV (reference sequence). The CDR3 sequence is CASRAQGARDAEAFF. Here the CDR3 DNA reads TGTGCCAGCAGGGCGCAGGGGGCGAGAGATGCTGAAGCTTTCTTT.

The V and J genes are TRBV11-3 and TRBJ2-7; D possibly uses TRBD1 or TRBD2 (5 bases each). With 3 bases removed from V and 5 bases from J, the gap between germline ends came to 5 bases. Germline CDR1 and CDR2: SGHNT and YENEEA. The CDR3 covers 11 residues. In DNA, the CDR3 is TGTGCCAGCAGCTTGGGGGACGAGCAGTACTTC. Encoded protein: CASSLGDEQYF.

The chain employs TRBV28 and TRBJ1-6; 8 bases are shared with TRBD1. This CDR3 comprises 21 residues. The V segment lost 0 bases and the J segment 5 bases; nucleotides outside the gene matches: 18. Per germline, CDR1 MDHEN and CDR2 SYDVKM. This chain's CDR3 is CASSLWAGGQASGGDNSPLHF. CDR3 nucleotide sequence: TGTGCCAGCAGTTTATGGGCCGGGGGACAGGCAAGTGGTGGAGATAATTCACCCCTCCACTTT.

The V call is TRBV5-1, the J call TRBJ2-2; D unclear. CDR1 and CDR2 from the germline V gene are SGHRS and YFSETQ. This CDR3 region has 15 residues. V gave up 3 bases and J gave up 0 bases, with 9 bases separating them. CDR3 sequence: CASSSTETNTGELFF. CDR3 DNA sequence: TGCGCCAGCAGCTCGACCGAGACGAACACCGGGGAGCTGTTTTTT. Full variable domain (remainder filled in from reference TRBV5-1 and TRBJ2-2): KAGVTQTPRYLIKTRGQQVTLSCSPISGHRSVSWYQQTPGQGLQFLFEYFSETQRNKGNFPGRFSGRQFSNSRSEMNVSTLELGDSALYLCASSSTETNTGELFFGEGSRLTVL.

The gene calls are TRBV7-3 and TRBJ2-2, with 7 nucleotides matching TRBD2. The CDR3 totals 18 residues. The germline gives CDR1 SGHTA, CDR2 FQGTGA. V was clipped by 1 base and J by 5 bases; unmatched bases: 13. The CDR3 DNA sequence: TGTGCCAGCAGCTTAAGAGGGGCTAGCGGACGTCAGACCGGGGAGCTGTTTTTT. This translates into CASSLRGASGRQTGELFF.

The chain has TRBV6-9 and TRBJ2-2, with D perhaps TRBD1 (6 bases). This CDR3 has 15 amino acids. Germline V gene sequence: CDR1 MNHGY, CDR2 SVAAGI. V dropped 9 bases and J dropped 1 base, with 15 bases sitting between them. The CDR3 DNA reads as TGTGCCAGAAGGGGCCAGGGGCAGAACACCGGGGAGCTGTTTTTT. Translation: CARRGQGQNTGELFF.

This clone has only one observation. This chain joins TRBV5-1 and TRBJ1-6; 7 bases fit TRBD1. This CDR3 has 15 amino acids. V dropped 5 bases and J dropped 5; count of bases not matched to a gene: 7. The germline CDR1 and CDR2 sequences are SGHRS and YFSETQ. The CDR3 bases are TGCGCCAGCAGAGTTACCGGGACAGATAATTCACCCCTCCACTTT. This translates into CASRVTGTDNSPLHF.